The present TCR beta chain was sequenced within a study of T cells in Graves' hyperthyroidism and ophthalmopathy. General study results and limits: The model foresaw ophthalmopathy a median roughly 6.5 months prior to onset.

Regions amplified from RNA transcripts were the TCR beta CDR3 regions. Primed by the HTBI set, a first-round RT-PCR was run on the TCR CDR3. One entry per CDR3 protein results from TCRdb running MiXCR on the multiplex PCR reads. This sample has over 200,000 distinct CDR3 sequences, with roughly a sixth found just once. Trimming pared 4 bases from V and 6 bases from J, leaving 16 bases between. The length of the CDR3 is 15 residues. CDR1 MNHNS and CDR2 SASEGT come from the germline V gene. A word on this clonotype: Antigen specificity is unknown.

Stable Graves' hyperthyroidism meant no ophthalmopathy progression within 18 months. With a duration under 2 months, the hyperthyroidism was newly diagnosed in patients aged 18 to 65. Diagnosis rested on symptoms, serum thyroxine and TRAb, thyroid ultrasound, and orbital computed tomography. The TCR was taken from a man aged 45 to 65 with Graves' hyperthyroidism. The sample was blood. This sequence joins TRBV6-1 and TRBJ1-5; D is uncertain. CDR3 coding DNA: TGTGCCAGCAGTGGCCGACAAGAAAAGGGTCAGCCCCAGCATTTT. It is translated as CASSGRQEKGQPQHF.